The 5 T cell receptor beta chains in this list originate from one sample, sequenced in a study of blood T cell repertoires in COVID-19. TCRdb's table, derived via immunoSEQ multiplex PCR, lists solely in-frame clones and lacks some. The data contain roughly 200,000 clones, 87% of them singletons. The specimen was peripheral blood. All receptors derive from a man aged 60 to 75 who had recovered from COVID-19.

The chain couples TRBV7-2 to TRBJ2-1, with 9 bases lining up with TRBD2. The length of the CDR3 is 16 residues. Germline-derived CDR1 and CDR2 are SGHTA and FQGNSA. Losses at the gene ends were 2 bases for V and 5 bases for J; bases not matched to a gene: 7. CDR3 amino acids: CASSLSGASGNNEQFF. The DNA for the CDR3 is TGTGCCAGCAGCTTAAGCGGGGCTAGCGGGAACAATGAGCAGTTCTTC.

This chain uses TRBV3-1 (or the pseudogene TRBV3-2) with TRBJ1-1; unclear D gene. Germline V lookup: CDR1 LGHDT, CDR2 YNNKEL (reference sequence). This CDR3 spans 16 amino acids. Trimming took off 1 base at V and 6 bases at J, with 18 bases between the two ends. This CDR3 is CASSQVTASWAAEAFF. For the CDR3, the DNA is TGTGCCAGCAGCCAAGTAACAGCTTCATGGGCCGCTGAAGCTTTCTTT.

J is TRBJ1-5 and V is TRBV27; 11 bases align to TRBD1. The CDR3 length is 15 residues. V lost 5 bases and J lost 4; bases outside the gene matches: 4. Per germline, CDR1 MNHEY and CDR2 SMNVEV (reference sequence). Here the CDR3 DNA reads TGTGCCAGCAGTAGGGGGACAGGGGGTAATCAGCCCCAGCATTTT. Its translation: CASSRGTGGNQPQHF.

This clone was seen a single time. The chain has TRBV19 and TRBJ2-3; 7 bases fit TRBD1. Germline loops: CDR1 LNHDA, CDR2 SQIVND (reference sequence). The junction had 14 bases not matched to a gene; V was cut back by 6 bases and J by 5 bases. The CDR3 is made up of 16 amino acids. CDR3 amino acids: CASSTRDSGPIDTQYF. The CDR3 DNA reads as TGTGCCAGTAGCACCCGGGACAGCGGACCGATAGATACGCAGTATTTT.

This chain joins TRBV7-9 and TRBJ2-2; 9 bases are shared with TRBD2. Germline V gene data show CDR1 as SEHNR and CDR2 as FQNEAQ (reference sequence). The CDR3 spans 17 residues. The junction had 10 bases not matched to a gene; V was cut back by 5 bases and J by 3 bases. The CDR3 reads CASSRSPRGGHTGELFF. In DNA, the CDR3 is TGTGCCAGCAGCCGTTCGCCGCGGGGGGGGCACACCGGGGAGCTGTTTTTT.